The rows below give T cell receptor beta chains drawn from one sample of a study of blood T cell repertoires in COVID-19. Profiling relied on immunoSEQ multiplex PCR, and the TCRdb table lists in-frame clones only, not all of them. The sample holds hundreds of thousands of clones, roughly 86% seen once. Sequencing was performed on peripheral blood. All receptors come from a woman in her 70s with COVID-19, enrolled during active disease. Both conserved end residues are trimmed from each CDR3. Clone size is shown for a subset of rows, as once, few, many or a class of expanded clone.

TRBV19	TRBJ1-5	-	ASSIIRGWQPQH
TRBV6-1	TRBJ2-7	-	ASSESYTYEQY
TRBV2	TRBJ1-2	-	ASSGGQQNYGYT
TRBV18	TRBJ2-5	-	ASSPSGGGETQY
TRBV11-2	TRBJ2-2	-	ASSLRQNTGELF
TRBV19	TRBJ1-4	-	ASSRYNEKLF
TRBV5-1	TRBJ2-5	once	ASSLESGLETQY
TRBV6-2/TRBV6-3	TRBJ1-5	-	ASSEQGENQPQH
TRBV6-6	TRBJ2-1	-	ASSQAGSQF
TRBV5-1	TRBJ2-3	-	ASSLQGSPDTQY
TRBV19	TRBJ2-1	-	ASSIGPQGGGSRYNEQF
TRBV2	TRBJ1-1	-	ASTEDRGQIAF
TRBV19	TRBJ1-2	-	ASSIPRDYGYT
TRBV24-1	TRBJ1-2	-	ATSDSDREGGYT
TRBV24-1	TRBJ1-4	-	ATSDSSGMGEKLF
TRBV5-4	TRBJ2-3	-	ASSQDSIITDTQY
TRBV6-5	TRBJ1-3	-	ASQNGQEHGNTIY
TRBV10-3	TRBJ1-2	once	AIRYGDRGWVLYGYT
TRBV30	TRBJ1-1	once	AWSGRRGRNTEAF
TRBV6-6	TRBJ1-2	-	ATKDSNYGYT
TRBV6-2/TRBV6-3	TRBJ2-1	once	ASSLGDYNEQF
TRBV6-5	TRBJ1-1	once	AGGSDRGVRTEAF
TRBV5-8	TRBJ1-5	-	ASSLGGHINQPQH
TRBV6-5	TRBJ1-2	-	ASMGTGASYGYT
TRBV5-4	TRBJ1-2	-	ASSPTGMDGYT
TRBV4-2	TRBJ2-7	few	ASSQDPSGYEQY
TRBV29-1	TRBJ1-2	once	SVVDSGANNYGYT
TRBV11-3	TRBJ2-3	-	ASSPRGDTQY
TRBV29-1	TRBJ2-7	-	SAGQGFSYEQY
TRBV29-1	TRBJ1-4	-	SVLGDRMVPF
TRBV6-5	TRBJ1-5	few	ASSPSRGNNQPQH
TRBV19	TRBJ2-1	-	ASSRRGNEQF
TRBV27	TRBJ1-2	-	ASSRNRGEGYGYT
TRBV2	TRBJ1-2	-	ASSGQLYGYT
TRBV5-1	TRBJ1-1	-	ASSSVRQGANRDTEAF
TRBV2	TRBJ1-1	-	ASKKGRPNTEAF
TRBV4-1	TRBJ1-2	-	ASSQVDSNYGYT
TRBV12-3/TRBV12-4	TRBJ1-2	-	ATTWGYT
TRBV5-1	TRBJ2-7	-	ASSSLPPSGVNYEQY
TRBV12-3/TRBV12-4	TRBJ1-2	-	ASSLQGSYGYT
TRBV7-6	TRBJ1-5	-	ASSQGRSQPQH
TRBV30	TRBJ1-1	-	AWSPDRVGAF
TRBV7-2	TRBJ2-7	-	ASSLELVVQY
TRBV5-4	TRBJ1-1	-	ASSSRAGNTEAF
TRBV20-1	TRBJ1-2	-	SASMRSGTNYGYT
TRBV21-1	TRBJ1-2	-	ASSTQVNYGYT
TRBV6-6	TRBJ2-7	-	ASSYGRLAGERY